This paragraph covers one TCR beta chain sequence. As yet, its antigen is unknown. These data are taken from a study of beta chain features in type 1 diabetes. Reverse transcribing all isolated RNA meant expressed TCRB transcripts were sequenced. The assay was immunoSEQ multiplex PCR, and TCRdb's table has in-frame clones only and misses some. Here the sample spans hundreds of thousands of clones, about an eighth being singletons. Trimming removed 7 bases from V and 4 bases from J, with 13 bases in between. The length of the CDR3 is 13 residues. In germline, CDR1 is MNHEY, CDR2 SVGAGI. Study outcomes and limitations: Among all four CD4+ subsets, Type 1 diabetes patients had TCRB CDR3s that were moderately but significantly shorter.

The receptor was derived from a man aged 18-30 years with type 1 diabetes. V usage is TRBV6-5 and J usage is TRBJ1-1; D is perhaps TRBD1 (5 bases). The sample taken for sequencing was naive CD4+ T cells from blood. The CDR3 sequence: CASTLQGGTEAFF. CDR3 nucleotides: TGTGCCAGCACCCTCCAGGGAGGCACTGAAGCTTTCTTT.